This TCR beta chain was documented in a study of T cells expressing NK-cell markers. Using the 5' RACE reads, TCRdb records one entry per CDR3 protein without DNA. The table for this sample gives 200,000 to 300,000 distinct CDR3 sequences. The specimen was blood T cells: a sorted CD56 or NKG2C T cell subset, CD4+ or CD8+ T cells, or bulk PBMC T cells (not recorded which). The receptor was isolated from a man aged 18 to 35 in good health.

The CDR3 region is CASTPGLGTEAFF. The chain links TRBV6-1 to TRBJ1-1; absent DNA, TCRdb's TRBD1 call cannot be checked. This CDR3 contains 13 residues. The germline V gene encodes CDR1 MNHNS and CDR2 SASEGT.